A selection of T cell receptor beta chains follows, all from one sample in a study of siplizumab effects on memory and regulatory T cells. TCRdb's copy holds only in-frame clones and misses some; the assay was immunoSEQ multiplex PCR. The profile shows tens of thousands of clones, under 95% of them singletons. The sequencing input was CD8+ T cells sorted from blood. The receptors here all came from a human donor in good health. Both conserved end residues are part of each CDR3. A D gene is named only where the DNA matches it firmly. Rows give clone size only sometimes, using once, few, many, or a class for an expanded clone.

d_gene	abundance	j_gene	v_gene	CDR3aa
.	.	TRBJ2-7	TRBV27	CASSPGYEQYF
.	.	TRBJ2-1	TRBV9	CASSFSGTGGYNEQFF
.	.	TRBJ2-7	TRBV13	CASSVIGQGEQYF
TRBD2	.	TRBJ2-2	TRBV9	CASSAKGLAVDTGELFF
.	.	TRBJ1-3	TRBV9	CASSPGREAGNTIYF
.	few	TRBJ1-3	TRBV30	CAWSQDAGNTIYF
.	.	TRBJ1-6	TRBV5-4	CASSLRDGTSPLHF
TRBD1	.	TRBJ2-7	TRBV5-1	CASSPGQGANEQYF
.	.	TRBJ2-1	TRBV14	CASSQLMSGSGFDEQFF
.	few	TRBJ2-7	TRBV5-6	CASSVDGSSYEQYF
.	.	TRBJ1-1	TRBV25-1	CASSDPGLTEAFF
.	.	TRBJ1-2	TRBV4-1	CASSTSAGSSYGYTF
TRBD2	.	TRBJ2-7	TRBV5-4	CASSWEAGGPAGEQYF
.	once	TRBJ2-5	TRBV29-1	CSVEDYGGEPLSETQYF
.	.	TRBJ2-3	TRBV27	CASSWRGEDTQYF
.	.	TRBJ2-7	TRBV14	CASSQDRAYEQYF
TRBD1	.	TRBJ2-1	TRBV13	CASSPGQGYNEQFF
TRBD1	.	TRBJ2-7	TRBV7-9	CASSWPGQGAWEQYF
.	once	TRBJ1-5	TRBV7-9	CASSLGAQPQHF
TRBD2	.	TRBJ2-1	TRBV30	CAWRGILGEREASYNEQFF
.	.	TRBJ2-7	TRBV29-1	CSVEDRSYEQYF
.	.	TRBJ2-3	TRBV25-1	CASSDESDTQYF
.	.	TRBJ2-7	TRBV7-9	CASSSAAYEQYF
TRBD1	.	TRBJ1-1	TRBV2	CASSYDRGTEAFF
.	large	TRBJ2-1	TRBV6-5	CASSYSGQNNEQFF
TRBD1	.	TRBJ2-1	TRBV27	CASSLGTGVYNEQFF
.	.	TRBJ1-1	TRBV6-5	CASTPRGILNTEAFF
.	.	TRBJ2-7	TRBV4-1	CASSQSGGYEQYF
TRBD1	once	TRBJ2-1	TRBV6-1	CASSWTGNEQFF
TRBD2	.	TRBJ2-1	TRBV6-6	CASSYSVSGEYNEQFF
.	.	TRBJ1-2	TRBV18	CASSPPKGRSGYGYTF